This T cell receptor (beta chain) emerged from a study of siplizumab effects on memory and regulatory T cells. Clones were sequenced by immunoSEQ multiplex PCR, and TCRdb holds only the in-frame ones, with some missing. This table holds roughly 25,000 clones, approximately 80% found once. Study-level findings and limits: Treg-derived clones made up an average of roughly 66% of mappable alloreactive CD4+ clones with siplizumab and under 35% in controls.

For this clone: Its specificity is unknown.

The specimen was memory CD4+ T cells sorted from blood. The receptor comes from a human donor in good health.

Written as DNA, the CDR3 is TGTGCCAGCAGCTTGGAGGGGACACAAAAAGAGACCCAGTACTTC. It encodes CASSLEGTQKETQYF. V usage is TRBV5-8 and J usage is TRBJ2-5; D may be TRBD1 (6 bases). The V gene's germline CDR1 is SGHTS and CDR2 YDEGEE. V lost 0 bases to trimming and J lost 3 bases, with 12 bases between them. There are 15 residues in the CDR3.